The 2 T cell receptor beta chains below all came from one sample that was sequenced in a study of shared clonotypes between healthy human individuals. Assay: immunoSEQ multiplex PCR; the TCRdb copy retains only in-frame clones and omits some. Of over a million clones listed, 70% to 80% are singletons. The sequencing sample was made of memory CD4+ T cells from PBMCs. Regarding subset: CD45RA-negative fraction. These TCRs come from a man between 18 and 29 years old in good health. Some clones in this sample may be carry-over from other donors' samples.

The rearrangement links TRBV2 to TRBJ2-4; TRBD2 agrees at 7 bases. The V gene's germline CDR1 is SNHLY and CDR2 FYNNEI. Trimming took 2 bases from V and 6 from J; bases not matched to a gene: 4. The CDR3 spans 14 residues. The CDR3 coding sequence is TGTGCCAGCAGTGAACAGCGGGATCTAAACATTCAGTACTTC. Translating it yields CASSEQRDLNIQYF.

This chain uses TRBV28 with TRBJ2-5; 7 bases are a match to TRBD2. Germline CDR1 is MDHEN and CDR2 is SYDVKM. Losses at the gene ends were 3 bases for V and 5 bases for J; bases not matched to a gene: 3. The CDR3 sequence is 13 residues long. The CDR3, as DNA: TGTGCCAGCAGTTTCTTCGGGAGGGAGACCCAGTACTTC. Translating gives CASSFFGRETQYF.